What follows are 13 T cell receptor beta chains derived from one specimen sequenced in a study of T cell responses to AZD1222 COVID-19 vaccine. Assay used: immunoSEQ multiplex PCR; TCRdb lists only in-frame clones, some missing. The table records around 100,000 clones, around 94% of them present only once. The source was peripheral blood, collected on day 0 of AZD1222 vaccination. The origin of the receptors is an adult in good health.

This chain uses TRBV7-9 with TRBJ1-5; D call uncertain. With 3 bases removed from V and 7 bases from J, the gap between germline ends came to 10 bases. The CDR3 is 13 amino acids. CDR1 and CDR2 from the germline V gene are SEHNR and FQNEAQ (reference sequence). In nucleotides, the CDR3 is TGTGCCAGCAGCTTGCCCGGGAAACAGCCCCAGCATTTT. Translating it yields CASSLPGKQPQHF.

The chain carries TRBV5-1 and TRBJ2-2, with 7 bases fitting TRBD2. From germline, CDR1 is SGHRS and CDR2 YFSETQ. V trimming: 4 bases; J trimming: 6 bases; junction bases outside the gene matches: 6. The CDR3 has 14 amino acids. CDR3 region: CASSEKTSPGELFF. The CDR3 region has the DNA TGCGCCAGCAGCGAAAAGACTAGCCCCGGGGAGCTGTTTTTT.

Written as DNA, the CDR3 is TGTGCCAGCAGCTTAGTGGGACAGGTTAATTCACCCCTCCACTTT. It encodes CASSLVGQVNSPLHF. This chain joins TRBV7-9 and TRBJ1-6, with 8 bases that match TRBD1. The CDR3 covers 15 residues. Per germline, CDR1 SEHNR and CDR2 FQNEAQ (reference sequence). Trimming cost V 1 base and J 6 bases; bases outside gene matches: 2.

The chain carries TRBV20-1 and TRBJ1-2; D remains ambiguous. CDR3 length: 12 amino acids. CDR1 and CDR2 (germline): DFQATT, SNEGSKA (reference sequence). Trimming took 3 bases from V and 4 from J, leaving 9 bases between them. The DNA for the CDR3 is TGCAGTGCTAGTGCAGGTCTCTATGGCTACACCTTC. Translated, it gives CSASAGLYGYTF.

The chain has TRBV11-3 and TRBJ2-7; D unclear. The CDR3 is made up of 15 amino acids. V lost 4 bases to trimming and J lost 3 bases, with 16 bases between them. Germline-derived CDR1 and CDR2 are SGHNT and YENEEA. CDR3 in amino acids: CASSSEDRPDYEQYF. CDR3 sequence (DNA): TGTGCCAGCAGCTCAGAGGACCGTCCCGACTACGAGCAGTACTTC.

The chain combines TRBV7-2 with TRBJ2-7, with D possibly matching TRBD1 (6 bases). Germline CDR1 reads SGHTA; CDR2 reads FQGNSA. V gave up 2 bases and J gave up 2 bases, with 10 bases separating them. The CDR3 consists of 14 residues. CDR3: CASSLTGSPYEQYF. The CDR3 bases are TGTGCCAGCAGCTTAACAGGGTCGCCCTACGAGCAGTACTTC.

The J gene is TRBJ1-1, the V gene TRBV29-1; possibly TRBD1 for D (6 bases). V dropped 5 bases and J dropped 11 bases, with 15 bases sitting between them. The germline CDR1 and CDR2 sequences are SQVTM and ANQGSEA. The CDR3 length is 11 residues. In DNA form, the CDR3 reads TGCAGCGTTAGAACAGGGTTCCGGGCTTTCTTT. It specifies CSVRTGFRAFF.

The V gene is TRBV9, the J gene TRBJ2-1; 14 bases agree with TRBD2. The CDR3 is 16 residues long. The germline CDR1 and CDR2 sequences are SGDLS and YYNGEE. V was clipped by 3 bases and J by 8 bases; unmatched bases: 7. The CDR3, as DNA: TGTGCCAGCAGCGGCGCCGGGACTAGCGGGAGTCATGAGCAGTTCTTC. Its translation: CASSGAGTSGSHEQFF.

This sequence joins TRBV6-7 and TRBJ1-2, with unresolved D. TRBV6-7 is an open reading frame, and its role is uncertain. The length of the CDR3 is 14 residues. V lost 7 bases and J lost 2, with 14 bases in between. CDR3 in amino acids: CASMPPVMNYGYTF. In DNA, the CDR3 is TGTGCCAGCATGCCCCCGGTTATGAACTATGGCTACACCTTC.

The rearrangement uses TRBV19 and TRBJ2-4, with 7 bases matching TRBD1. This CDR3 contains 15 residues. Germline V CDR1 and CDR2: LNHDA, SQIVND (reference sequence). Trimming at V came to 6 bases and at J to 9 bases, leaving 14 bases not matched to a gene. CDR3 protein: CASSVTGPGWSIQYF. The DNA of the CDR3 is TGTGCCAGTAGCGTGACAGGGCCTGGATGGAGCATTCAGTACTTC.

This chain connects TRBV2 to TRBJ1-1; D is undetermined. Trimming removed 6 bases at V and 1 base at J, with 15 bases between. This CDR3 comprises 15 residues. Germline-derived CDR1 and CDR2 are SNHLY and FYNNEI. The CDR3 DNA reads as TGTGCCAGCAGCAGGCCCCCGGGGTCGAACACTGAAGCTTTCTTT. Protein product: CASSRPPGSNTEAFF.

The chain joins TRBV7-7 to TRBJ2-1, with 8 bases aligning to TRBD2. The V gene end was trimmed by 5 bases and the J gene end by 4 bases; junction bases not matched to a gene: 13. CDR1 is SSHAT and CDR2 is FNYEAQ in the germline V gene (reference sequence). This CDR3 has 17 residues. The CDR3 DNA reads as TGTGCCAGCAGCGCCTCTCCTTTCAAGCGGGGGTACAATGAGCAGTTCTTC. Its protein is CASSASPFKRGYNEQFF.

The chain couples TRBV9 to TRBJ1-2; D possibly corresponds to TRBD1 (5 bases). The CDR3 is made up of 12 amino acids. Trimming removed 6 bases from V and 2 bases from J, with 8 bases in between. Germline-derived CDR1 and CDR2 are SGDLS and YYNGEE. The CDR3 DNA sequence: TGTGCCAGCAATCAGGGAAACTATGGCTACACCTTC. It encodes CASNQGNYGYTF.